This record covers a single T cell receptor beta chain. Antigen unknown. The sample originates from a study of T-cell memory formation after mild COVID-19. Study details: Clustering of TCRs was largely donor specific.

Regarding the study as a whole: The finding that pre-infection memory included some responding clones suggested that cross-reactive memory joined. Most CD4+ clones that shrank were in CM and EM, while CD8+ ones turned up in EMRA.

The authors produced TCR alpha and TCR beta cDNA libraries with sample barcodes and UMIs by 5'RACE using constant-segment primers. Each CDR3 protein is one row after TCRdb ran MiXCR on the 5' RACE reads. The sample has roughly 250,000 distinct CDR3 sequences; over 15% are singletons. V was clipped by 1 base and J by 7 bases, with 5 bases between them. CDR1 is MNHEY and CDR2 is SMNVEV in the germline V gene (reference sequence). CDR3 size: 13 residues. V gene TRBV27 combines with J gene TRBJ1-6; D is uncertain. The sequencing input was PBMCs or a T cell subset sorted from them (not recorded which). This clonotype was obtained from a man in his late teens or twenties who had mild COVID-19 (a few samples of this study predate the infection). Cell type and time point are not known. CDR3 bases: TGTGCCAGCAGTTTATTGGGAAATTCACCCCTCCACTTT. Encoded protein: CASSLLGNSPLHF.